The 12 T cell receptor beta chains below come from one sample, sequenced in a study of T-cell reconstitution after alpha-beta-depleted transplantation in children (dated by TCRdb to the mid-2010s). Taken with the paper, the label for treatment or condition translates to: allogeneic hematopoietic cell transplantation with graft depleted of TCRalphabeta T cells and CD19 B cells. Library method: PCR. TCRdb names Illumina HiSeq 2500 as the instrument used. Molecular barcoding was employed in the preparation of TCR libraries, with unique molecular identifiers being used to normalize TCRbeta repertoire quantification. TCRdb reran the public reads through fastp at Q25 and MiXCR, keeping productive beta chains. Duplicate CDR3 protein sequences are folded into a single record with the most common DNA and genes. Across this sample there are 100,000 to 130,000 distinct CDR3 sequences, with approximately 6.4% seen only once. 20% to 25% of the sample rests with the top ten.

Specimen: PBMCs, mostly from graft donor cells, collected 360 days after TCRalphabeta/CD19-depleted stem cell transplant. The receptors originated from a male patient between 2 and 10 years old who had a stem cell transplant for acute lymphoblastic leukemia, so the T cells may come from the graft donor.

This clonotype showed up many times. V is TRBV9 and J is TRBJ2-1; D is tentatively TRBD1 or TRBD2 (5 bases each). This CDR3 has 14 amino acids. CDR1 is SGDLS and CDR2 is YYNGEE in the germline V gene. Trimming pared 4 bases from V and 8 bases from J, leaving 16 bases between. In nucleotides, the CDR3 is TGTGCCAGCAGCTCACGAGGGGTAGGTGATGAGCAGTTCTTC. Translation gives CASSSRGVGDEQFF.

This clonotype was counted at least ten times. The rearrangement joins TRBV7-9 to TRBJ1-1; no clear D gene. CDR3 length: 11 residues. V lost 7 bases, J lost 8 bases, and 11 bases lay in between. Germline V lookup: CDR1 SEHNR, CDR2 FQNEAQ (reference sequence). The CDR3 region is CASTGTEEAFF. DNA of the CDR3: TGTGCCAGCACCGGAACAGAGGAAGCTTTCTTT.

This clonotype was seen a few times. The chain is built from TRBV6-2 or TRBV6-3 and TRBJ2-3; a possible D gene is TRBD2 (5 bases). Germline V gene lookup returns CDR1 MNHEY and CDR2 SVGEGT. The V and J ends lost 8 bases and 0 bases respectively, with 21 bases between them. CDR3 length equals 17 residues. CDR3 nucleotide sequence: TGTGCCAGCGAGATGGGAGACAAGCTAGTTAGCACAGATACGCAGTATTTT. It yields the protein CASEMGDKLVSTDTQYF.

This clonotype occurred many times. V gene TRBV5-1 combines with J gene TRBJ1-2, with 7 bases lining up with TRBD1. Germline values: CDR1 SGHRS, CDR2 YFSETQ. After removal of 5 bases from V and 3 bases from J, the junction contained 7 bases not matched to a gene. The CDR3 totals 14 residues. The CDR3 nucleotides read TGCGCCAGCAGAGACAGGGAACATCACTATGGCTACACCTTC. Amino acids: CASRDREHHYGYTF.

At least ten counts were recorded for this clonotype. The chain combines TRBV6-5 with TRBJ1-2; D gene uncertain. Germline V gene sequence: CDR1 MNHEY, CDR2 SVGAGI. This CDR3 contains 15 residues. Trimming left V 5 bases short and J 5 bases short, with 18 bases between. CDR3 amino acids: CASSLKSRPSYGYTF. The DNA of the CDR3 is TGTGCCAGCAGTCTGAAGTCGAGGCCCTCTTATGGCTACACCTTC.

This clonotype appeared once. This rearrangement joins TRBV24-1 to TRBJ2-7; TRBD1 matches at 9 bases. V shed 3 bases, J shed 7 bases, and the junction held 3 bases outside the gene matches. Germline assignment: CDR1 KGHDR and CDR2 SFDVKD. The CDR3 length is 13 residues. CDR3 sequence: CATSDPTGGEQYF. In DNA form, the CDR3 reads TGTGCCACCAGTGATCCGACAGGGGGGGAGCAGTACTTC.

This sequence joins TRBV4-2 and TRBJ1-1, with 7 bases fitting TRBD1. Germline CDR1 and CDR2: LGHNA and YNFKEQ. CDR3 length: 15 residues. Losses at the gene ends were 3 bases for V and 0 bases for J; bases not matched to a gene: 4. CDR3: CASSHWGQMNTEAFF. For the CDR3, the DNA is TGTGCCAGCAGCCATTGGGGACAGATGAACACTGAAGCTTTCTTT.

This clonotype was recorded at least ten times. The V gene is TRBV7-2, the J gene TRBJ2-1; possibly TRBD1 or TRBD2 for D (5 bases each). Germline V gene sequence: CDR1 SGHTA, CDR2 FQGNSA. The length of the CDR3 is 14 residues. V shed 10 bases and J shed 5 bases, with 18 bases lying between them. For the CDR3, the DNA is TGTGCCACTTCCGCTCGGGGACCGAACAATGAGCAGTTCTTC. Its translation: CATSARGPNNEQFF.

This clonotype was recorded a few times. The V call is TRBV7-9, the J call TRBJ1-2, with TRBD1 matching over 12 bases. The V gene end was trimmed by 6 bases and the J gene end by 6 bases; junction bases not matched to a gene: 8. This CDR3 region has 15 residues. Looked up from germline, CDR1 is SEHNR and CDR2 is FQNEAQ (reference sequence). CDR3 amino acids: CASRPRDRGLDGYTF. CDR3 nucleotide sequence: TGTGCCAGCAGACCCCGGGACAGGGGGCTCGATGGCTACACCTTC.

This clonotype was detected a few times. The chain recombines TRBV7-2 with TRBJ1-1; D is ambiguous. V was clipped by 8 bases and J by 5 bases, with 15 bases between them. The germline V gene has CDR1 SGHTA and CDR2 FQGNSA. The CDR3 has 13 amino acids. The CDR3 bases are TGTGCCAGCTCCATAGGTAGGAAAACTGAAGCTTTCTTT. Translation: CASSIGRKTEAFF.

This clonotype was seen repeatedly, ten times or more. The gene calls are TRBV29-1 and TRBJ1-2; D is undetermined. V was clipped by 3 bases and J by 4 bases, with 9 bases between them. Germline assignment: CDR1 SQVTM and CDR2 ANQGSEA. The CDR3 has 12 residues. CDR3 bases: TGCAGCGTTGAGGGCTCCACCTATGGCTACACCTTC. This codes for CSVEGSTYGYTF.

This clonotype was counted many times. The chain couples TRBV7-9 to TRBJ1-4; D call uncertain. There are 15 residues in the CDR3. Germline CDR1 is SEHNR and CDR2 is FQNEAQ (reference sequence). Deletions cut 0 bases from V and 8 bases from J, with 13 bases between. The CDR3 reads CASSLAQSGGEKLFF. CDR3 DNA: TGTGCCAGCAGCTTAGCGCAGAGTGGAGGGGAAAAACTGTTTTTT.